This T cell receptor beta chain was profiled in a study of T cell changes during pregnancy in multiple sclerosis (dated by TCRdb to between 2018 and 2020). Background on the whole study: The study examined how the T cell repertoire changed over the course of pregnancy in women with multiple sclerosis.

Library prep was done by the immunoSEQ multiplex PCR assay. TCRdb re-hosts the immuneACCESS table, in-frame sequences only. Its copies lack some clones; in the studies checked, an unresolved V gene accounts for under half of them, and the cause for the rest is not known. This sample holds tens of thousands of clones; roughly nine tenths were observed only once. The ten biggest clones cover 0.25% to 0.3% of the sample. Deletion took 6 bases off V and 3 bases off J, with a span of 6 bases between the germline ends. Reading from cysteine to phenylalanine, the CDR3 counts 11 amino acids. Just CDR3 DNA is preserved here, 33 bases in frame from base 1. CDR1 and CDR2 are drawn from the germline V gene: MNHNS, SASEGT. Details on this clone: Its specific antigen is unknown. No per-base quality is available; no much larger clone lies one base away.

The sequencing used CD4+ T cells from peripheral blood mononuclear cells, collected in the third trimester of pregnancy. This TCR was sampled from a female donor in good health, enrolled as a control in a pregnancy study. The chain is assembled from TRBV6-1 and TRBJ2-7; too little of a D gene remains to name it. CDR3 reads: CASSDNYEQYF. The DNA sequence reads TGTGCCAGCAGCGACAACTACGAGCAGTACTTC.